The sequence of this T cell receptor beta chain was determined in a study of early T cells in non-severe SARS-CoV-2 infection. One entry per CDR3 protein, called by TCRdb with MiXCR from the 5' RACE reads. The data show some 82,000 distinct CDR3 sequences, with about 12% seen just once and roughly 2.6% held by the top ten. This clonotype was counted at least ten times. The germline V and J ends were trimmed by 2 bases and 9 bases, with 11 bases remaining between them. This CDR3 spans 13 amino acids. The TCR comes from an adult who was a healthcare worker with PCR-confirmed SARS-CoV-2 infection or an uninfected control (not recorded which). The sequencing input was whole blood. V usage is TRBV12-3 or TRBV12-4 and J usage is TRBJ2-1, with D possibly matching TRBD2 (5 bases). CDR3 amino acids: CASSLSSEGEQFF. The CDR3 bases are TGTGCCAGCAGTTTAAGTAGCGAGGGTGAGCAGTTCTTC.